This record concerns one T cell receptor (beta chain) sequence. Mismatch with germline at one junction end may stem from a read error. This CDR3 is 14 amino acids long. Germline V gene sequence: CDR1 LGHDT, CDR2 YNNKEL (reference sequence). The source of the sample is a study of T cells in Graves' hyperthyroidism and ophthalmopathy. Amplified TCR beta CDR3 regions derived from RNA transcripts. TCR CDR3 underwent first-round RT-PCR with the HTBI primer set. TCRdb re-derived calls from the multiplex PCR reads in MiXCR, one entry per CDR3 protein. Of 250,000 to 300,000 distinct CDR3 sequences listed, roughly an eighth were seen once; the top ten hold 7.9%.

Sequenced sample: blood. This chain connects TRBV3-1 to TRBJ2-7; tentative D call: TRBD2 (5 bases). This clonotype was sampled from a woman in her 40s with Graves' hyperthyroidism. CDR3 DNA: TGTGCCGGCAGCCAAGATTCGGGGACCTACGAGCAGTACTTC. Translating it yields CAGSQDSGTYEQYF.